The 2 T cell receptor beta chains given below trace back to one sample, sequenced in a study of shared clonotypes between healthy human individuals (dated by TCRdb to 2018 to 2021). The method behind the library was the immunoSEQ multiplex PCR assay. As stored in TCRdb, this immuneACCESS dataset retains in-frame rearrangements with V and J assigned. A fraction of the clones does not appear; measured against another copy, unresolved V genes explain less than half of the discrepancy, and the remainder lacks a known reason. Within this sample are over a million clones, with about 75% of them counted one time only. Approximately 1.5% of the sample belongs to the ten largest clones. Sequenced sample: memory CD4+ T cells sorted from blood. According to the study, the label for this sample's cell subset or site signals: CD45RA-negative fraction. The receptor set was obtained from a man younger than 35 in good health.

This rearrangement joins TRBV19 to TRBJ2-7, with unresolved D. V lost 1 base, J lost 0 bases, and 10 bases lay in between. CDR3 size: 15 residues. Germline V gene lookup returns CDR1 LNHDA and CDR2 SQIVND (reference sequence). CDR3 residues: CASSIGSAGSYEQYF. The DNA of the CDR3 is TGTGCCAGTAGTATAGGGTCGGCAGGCTCCTACGAGCAGTACTTC.

At least ten counts were recorded for this clone. The V gene is TRBV7-2, the J gene TRBJ2-3; D is uncertain. Germline loops: CDR1 SGHTA, CDR2 FQGNSA. The CDR3 is 15 residues long. Trimming cost V 4 bases and J 0 bases, with 11 bases left between them. CDR3: CASSSGWRSTDTQYF. The CDR3 DNA reads TGTGCCAGCAGCTCCGGGTGGCGAAGCACAGATACGCAGTATTTT.